The present T cell receptor (beta chain) was sequenced within a study of regulatory T cells in long-lasting Graves disease (dated by TCRdb to about 2021). For context, the study as a whole: Antithyroid drugs had been taken for less than 3 months by newly diagnosed Graves' disease patients. Peripheral blood TCR sequencing and RNA sequencing compared persistent Graves' disease patients with newly diagnosed Graves' disease patients. The study took place in China and was registered as a clinical trial. A total of 33 samples underwent TCR sequencing, from about 13 patients with persistent Graves' disease and 20 patients with newly diagnosed Graves' disease.

This clonotype was picked up many times. Its antigen target is currently unknown. The junction differs from germline at one of its ends, possibly a read error. The protocol used for the library was multiplex PCR. The sequencer listed for this sample is Illumina HiSeq 4000. To build TCR beta libraries, CDR3 regions were amplified by Arm-PCR using iRepertoire HTBI primers. Before sequencing, the PCR products went through gel purification. The original methods were these. Gene usage analysis of CDR3 amino acid clonotypes relied on the 60 to 65 TRBV and around 14 TRBJ segments identified across samples. COPE and FqMerger were used to merge the filtered high-quality paired reads into contigs. BLAST was used to align contigs to IMGT TRBV, TRBD and TRBJ reference genes, with CDR3 defined following IMGT. Highly expanded clones were defined as clonotypes with a frequency above 0.1%. Shannon entropy served as the measure of repertoire diversity, while the Gini coefficient captured V-J evenness. Public clonotypes were defined as clonotypes shared by more than one individual. The public reads were quality trimmed at Q25 with fastp and then assembled into clones with MiXCR by TCRdb, keeping productive beta chains. Rows are combined by CDR3 protein, so each entry shows the most common genes and DNA. The V and J calls shown here were made by TCRdb, not taken from the authors' results. The sample table records more than 400,000 distinct CDR3 sequences; about a sixth of these occur just once. The ten largest clonotypes hold roughly 10% of the sample.

The sample's time point, from its label and the paper: newly diagnosed GD, antithyroid drugs for less than 3 months. For both TCR sequencing and RNA sequencing, RNA was extracted from PBMCs using TRIzol. The diagnosis of Graves' disease followed American Thyroid Association guidelines. Patients were recruited from an endocrinology department in Xi'an, China. From each patient, 7.5 to 10 milliliters of peripheral blood was collected into an EDTA anticoagulant tube. Ficoll Paque Plus density gradient separation was used to isolate PBMCs, and no additional T cell sorting was done. An Agilent 2100 Bioanalyzer and agarose gel were used to check RNA quality, and a NanoDrop 2000 was used to measure RNA concentration. The germline V gene encodes CDR1 SSHAT and CDR2 FNYEAQ (reference sequence). The CDR3 holds 17 amino acids from the cysteine to the phenylalanine. The entry retains the CDR3 DNA only, 51 bases that are in frame from base 1.

Beyond this particular receptor, the publication reports: The small sample size was acknowledged by the authors as a limitation that may reduce accuracy. Only the TCR beta chain was sequenced and analyzed. Patients with persistent disease shared more public clonotypes (approximately 2,500) than newly diagnosed patients did (roughly 970). The study examined only peripheral blood because the primary lesion, thyroid tissue, could not be accessed. Compared with newly diagnosed patients, persistent Graves' disease patients had lower TCR Shannon entropy and fewer highly expanded clones, which suggests clonal expansion. Persistent disease showed preferential use of TRBV28, TRBJ1-2 and TRBJ2-5, whereas newly diagnosed disease favored TRBV20-1 and TRBJ2-1.

This sample was also put to use in a study of T cells in Graves' hyperthyroidism and ophthalmopathy. As the second paper documents: Stable Graves' hyperthyroidism was defined as the absence of progression to ophthalmopathy over 18 months of follow-up. Hyperthyroidism patients were aged 18 to 65 years and newly diagnosed, with disease duration of less than 2 months. Patients with uncontrolled infections, other autoimmune diseases, pregnancy or lactation were excluded. Diagnoses were based on clinical symptoms, serum thyroxine and TRAb, thyroid ultrasound and orbital computed tomography. A first-round RT-PCR of the TCR CDR3 used the HTBI primer set with the Qiagen OneStep RT-PCR kit. Blood samples also contained most of the expanded thyroid clonotypes (frequency above 0.001), which suggests that blood repertoires may reflect thyroid immune responses. Ophthalmopathy was separated from stable hyperthyroidism by a 13 V-J signature model, with approximately 90% sensitivity and 81% to 82% specificity obtained in cross-validation and 80%/75% obtained in testing. During validation, the model predicted progression to ophthalmopathy a median of about 6.5 months ahead of onset, with around 70% sensitivity and under 85% specificity. To identify distinguishing TCR V-J signatures, a discovery cohort of around 98 patients was used, comprising 40 to 45 with Graves' ophthalmopathy and approximately 57 with stable Graves' hyperthyroidism. Whether ophthalmopathy could be predicted prospectively was tested in an independent validation cohort made up of approximately 19 hyperthyroidism patients plus 17 patients who later progressed to ophthalmopathy. For training and testing, the 100 or so patients in the discovery cohort were randomly divided in a 7:3 ratio. Thyroid tissue and blood T-cell repertoires from more than five Graves' hyperthyroidism patients were also compared in the study. Once sampling was done, hyperthyroidism patients were given methimazole at a starting dose of 30 mg daily, whereas ophthalmopathy patients were given high-dose intravenous methylprednisolone. A second multiplex PCR round built the libraries, followed by size selection and purification. Libraries were sequenced paired-end with 100 bp reads on an Illumina HiSeq2000. SOAPnuke was used to process the raw data, removing reads that contained adapters or uncalled bases, had a mean Phred below 15, or lacked an exact match to the constant primer or identifier. COPE v1.2.5 was used to merge the high-quality paired reads, and each unique nucleotide sequence was defined as a clonotype. MiTCR v1.1 was used to align clonotypes to the IMGT TRBV, TRBD and TRBJ reference segments. The analysis was restricted to V-J combinations with a frequency above 0.0001, which together covered roughly 99% of the repertoires. A TCS score was defined as the ratio between F50 (clonal expansion) and ExV (chaos), using BLOSUM62-based TCRdist between CDR3 peptides within each V-J. Welch's t-statistics and random forest reduced several hundred V-J features to roughly 13, which were used in a naive Bayes classifier (R e1071). Sample size was not statistically predetermined, and blinding of investigators to group allocation was not performed. According to the paper, TCR Vbeta CDR3 sequencing was carried out on over 130 peripheral blood samples, which came from approximately 41 ophthalmopathy, around 75 hyperthyroidism and some 17 progressor patients.

The TCR sequence derives from a woman in her twenties or thirties with Graves disease. Donor details come from another sample of the same person, matched by shared clones. Sample: peripheral blood mononuclear cells (PBMCs), taken at new diagnosis, from a patient treated with antithyroid drugs. Recombination joined TRBV7-7 with TRBJ2-5; the D call is possibly TRBD1 or TRBD2, each sharing 7 bases. The DNA sequence is TGTGCTAGCAGCTTAGGGGGGGGACAGCGAAGTGAAGGGACCCAGTACTTC. The translation is CASSLGGGQRSEGTQYF. The variable domain in full, with residues beyond the CDR3 obtained from the reference TRBV7-7 and TRBJ2-5 genes, is GAGVSQSPRYKVTKRGQDVTLRCDPISSHATLYWYQQALGQGPEFLTYFNYEAQPDKSGLPSDRFSAERPEGSISTLTIQRTEQRDSAMYRCASSLGGGQRSEGTQYFGPGTRLLVL.